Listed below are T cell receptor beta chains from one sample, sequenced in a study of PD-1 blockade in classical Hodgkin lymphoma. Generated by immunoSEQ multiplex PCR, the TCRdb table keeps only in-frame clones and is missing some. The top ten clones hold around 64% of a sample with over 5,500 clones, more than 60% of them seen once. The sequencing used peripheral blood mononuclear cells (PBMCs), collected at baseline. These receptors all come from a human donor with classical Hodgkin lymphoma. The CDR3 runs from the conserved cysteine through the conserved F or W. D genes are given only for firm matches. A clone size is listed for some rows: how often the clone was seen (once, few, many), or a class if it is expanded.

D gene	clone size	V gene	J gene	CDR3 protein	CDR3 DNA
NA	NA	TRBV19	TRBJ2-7	CASSTRGAAYEQYF	TGTGCCAGTAGTACTCGGGGAGCGGCCTACGAGCAGTACTTC
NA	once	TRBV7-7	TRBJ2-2	CASSLSGTTGELFF	TGTGCCAGCAGCTTATCGGGGACCACCGGGGAGCTGTTTTTT
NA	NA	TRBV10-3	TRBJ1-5	CAIAREPNQPQHF	TGTGCCATCGCCCGGGAACCCAATCAGCCCCAGCATTTT
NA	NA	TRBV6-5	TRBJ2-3	CASSATIPTDTQYF	TGTGCCAGCAGCGCTACAATCCCCACAGATACGCAGTATTTT
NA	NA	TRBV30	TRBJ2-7	CAWTTGGGSYEQYF	TGTGCCTGGACCACTGGAGGGGGCTCCTACGAGCAGTACTTC
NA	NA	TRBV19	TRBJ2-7	CASSPGTAGEQYF	TGTGCCAGTAGCCCCGGGACAGCGGGAGAGCAGTACTTC
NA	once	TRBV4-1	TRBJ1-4	CASSYIRAATNEKLFF	TGCGCCAGCAGTTATATCCGGGCCGCAACTAATGAAAAACTGTTTTTT
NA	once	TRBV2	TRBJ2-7	CASSGGDSWVNEQYF	TGTGCCAGCAGTGGGGGGGACAGCTGGGTGAACGAGCAGTACTTC
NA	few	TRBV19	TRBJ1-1	CASSIGAGRTEAFF	TGTGCCAGTAGTATAGGGGCAGGGAGGACTGAAGCTTTCTTT
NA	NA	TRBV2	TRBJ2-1	CASKAGQSYNEQFF	TGTGCCAGCAAGGCCGGACAGTCCTACAATGAGCAGTTCTTC
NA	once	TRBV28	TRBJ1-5	CASSTGFQPQHF	TGTGCCAGCAGTACAGGGTTTCAGCCCCAGCATTTT
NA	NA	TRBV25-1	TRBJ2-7	CASSVERSYEQYF	TGTGCCAGCAGTGTTGAGCGGTCTTACGAGCAGTACTTC
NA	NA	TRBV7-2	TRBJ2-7	CASSSIDRTYEQYF	TGTGCCAGCAGCTCCATCGACAGGACCTACGAGCAGTACTTC
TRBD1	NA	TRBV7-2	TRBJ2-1	CASSFTGGDEQFF	TGTGCCAGCAGCTTCACAGGGGGCGATGAGCAGTTCTTC
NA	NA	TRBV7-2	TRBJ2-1	CASSLSSSLGGEQFF	TGTGCCAGCAGCTTATCTTCTAGCCTCGGGGGTGAGCAGTTCTTC
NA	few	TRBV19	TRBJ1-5	CASSRGLWGESNQPQHF	TGTGCCAGTAGTAGGGGCCTTTGGGGGGAGAGCAATCAGCCCCAGCATTTT
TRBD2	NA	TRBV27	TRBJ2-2	CASTPASGNTGELFF	TGTGCCAGCACCCCGGCTAGCGGTAACACCGGGGAGCTGTTTTTT
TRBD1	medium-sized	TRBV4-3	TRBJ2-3	CASSPVDRRDTQYF	TGCGCCAGCAGCCCAGTGGACAGGAGAGATACGCAGTATTTT
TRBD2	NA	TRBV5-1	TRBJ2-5	CASSFSGGTSGGRETQYF	TGCGCCAGCAGCTTTAGCGGGGGGACTAGCGGGGGACGAGAGACCCAGTACTTC
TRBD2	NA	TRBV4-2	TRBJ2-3	CASSQTGGEADTQYF	TGTGCCAGCAGCCAAACGGGGGGGGAGGCAGATACGCAGTATTTT
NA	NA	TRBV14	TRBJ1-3	CASSRGDSGNTIYF	TGTGCCAGCAGCCGAGGGGACTCTGGAAACACCATATATTTT
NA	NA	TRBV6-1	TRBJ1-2	CASRIGGLWGGYTF	TGTGCCAGCCGGATTGGGGGCTTGTGGGGTGGCTACACCTTC
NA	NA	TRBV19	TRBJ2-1	CASSWGSGEQFF	TGTGCCAGTAGTTGGGGAAGTGGAGAGCAGTTCTTC
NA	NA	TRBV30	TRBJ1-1	CAWSGPNTEAFF	TGTGCCTGGAGCGGACCGAACACTGAAGCTTTCTTT
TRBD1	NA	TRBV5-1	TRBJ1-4	CASSRGRGLDEKLFF	TGCGCCAGCAGCAGGGGCAGGGGGCTAGATGAAAAACTGTTTTTT
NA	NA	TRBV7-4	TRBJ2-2	CASSLDSYTGELFF	TGTGCCAGCAGCTTGGACAGCTACACCGGGGAGCTGTTTTTT
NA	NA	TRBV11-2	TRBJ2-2	CASSSPGLSTGELFF	TGTGCCAGCAGCTCTCCGGGACTCTCCACCGGGGAGCTGTTTTTT
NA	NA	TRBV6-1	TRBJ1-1	CASSKLLNTEAFF	TGTGCCAGCAGTAAACTCTTGAACACTGAAGCTTTCTTT
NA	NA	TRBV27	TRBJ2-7	CASAVSSYEQYF	TGTGCCAGCGCAGTAAGCTCCTACGAGCAGTACTTC
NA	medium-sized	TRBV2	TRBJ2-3	CARRAENTDTQYF	TGTGCCAGGCGGGCAGAAAACACAGATACGCAGTATTTT
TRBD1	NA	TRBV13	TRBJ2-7	CASSLRGQGYEQYF	TGTGCCAGCAGCTTAAGGGGACAGGGATACGAGCAGTACTTC
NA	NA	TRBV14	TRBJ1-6	CASSYSGNSPLHF	TGTGCCAGCAGCTACTCCGGTAATTCACCCCTCCACTTT
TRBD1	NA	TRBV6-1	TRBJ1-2	CASLRDRANYGYTF	TGTGCCAGCCTAAGGGACAGAGCTAACTATGGCTACACCTTC
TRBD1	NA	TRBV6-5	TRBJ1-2	CASSYAGGNGYTF	TGTGCCAGCAGTTACGCAGGGGGGAACGGCTACACCTTC
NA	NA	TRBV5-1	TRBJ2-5	CASSLGSPEGTQYF	TGCGCCAGCAGCTTGGGGTCCCCCGAGGGGACCCAGTACTTC
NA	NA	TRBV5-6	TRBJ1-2	CASVRSLEESYTF	TGTGCCAGCGTGAGGAGCCTAGAAGAGAGCTACACCTTC
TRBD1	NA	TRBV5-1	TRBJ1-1	CASSLRQGDTEAFF	TGCGCCAGCAGCTTGAGACAGGGCGACACTGAAGCTTTCTTT
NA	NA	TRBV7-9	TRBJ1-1	CASSLLRDVNTEAFF	TGTGCCAGCAGCCTACTACGGGACGTCAACACTGAAGCTTTCTTT
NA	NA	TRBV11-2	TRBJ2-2	CASETGRNPTGELFF	TGTGCCAGCGAAACCGGGCGGAACCCAACCGGGGAGCTGTTTTTT
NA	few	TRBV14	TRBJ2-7	CASSIPGAYEQYF	TGTGCCAGCAGTATTCCAGGAGCCTACGAGCAGTACTTC
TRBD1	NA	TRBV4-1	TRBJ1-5	CASSRPDRDSQPQHF	TGCGCCAGCAGCCGCCCTGACAGGGACAGTCAGCCCCAGCATTTT
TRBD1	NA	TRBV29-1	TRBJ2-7	CSVEDTGEPYEQYF	TGCAGCGTTGAAGATACAGGGGAGCCTTACGAGCAGTACTTC
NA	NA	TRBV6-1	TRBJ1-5	CASSDWGANQPQHF	TGTGCCAGCAGTGATTGGGGGGCAAACCAGCCCCAGCATTTT
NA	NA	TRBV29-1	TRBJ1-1	CSVEVGGSTEAFF	TGCAGCGTTGAAGTGGGAGGGAGCACTGAAGCTTTCTTT
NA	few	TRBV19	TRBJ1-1	CASSQNRNTEAFF	TGTGCCAGTAGTCAGAACAGGAACACTGAAGCTTTCTTT
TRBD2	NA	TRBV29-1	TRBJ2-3	CSVYGTGGWNTQYF	TGCAGCGTCTACGGGACGGGGGGATGGAATACGCAGTATTTT
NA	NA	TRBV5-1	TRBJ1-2	CASSLVGGSDGYTF	TGCGCCAGCAGCTTGGTCGGGGGCTCGGATGGCTACACCTTC
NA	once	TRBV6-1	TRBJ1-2	CASRLVGGHYGYTF	TGTGCCAGCCGCTTGGTGGGGGGACACTATGGCTACACCTTC
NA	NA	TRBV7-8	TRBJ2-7	CASSFGGTNYEQYF	TGTGCCAGCAGCTTTGGGGGGACAAACTACGAGCAGTACTTC
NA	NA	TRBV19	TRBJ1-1	CASSIVAGNEAFF	TGTGCCAGTAGTATAGTTGCAGGGAATGAAGCTTTCTTT
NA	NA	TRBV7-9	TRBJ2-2	CASSNIGTPGAGELFF	TGTGCCAGCAGCAATATAGGGACACCCGGGGCCGGGGAGCTGTTTTTT
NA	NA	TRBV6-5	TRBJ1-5	CASSSQGYGNQPQHF	TGTGCCAGCAGTTCCCAGGGTTACGGCAATCAGCCCCAGCATTTT
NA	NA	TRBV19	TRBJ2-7	CASSISRNYEQYF	TGTGCCAGTAGTATAAGCAGGAACTACGAGCAGTACTTC
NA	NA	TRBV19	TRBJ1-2	CASRQKYGYTF	TGTGCCAGTAGACAGAAGTATGGCTACACCTTC